Each of the 20 T cell receptor beta chains below was sequenced from the same sample in a study of T cell repertoires in cytomegalovirus infection (dated 2019 in TCRdb). Data came from an Illumina HiSeq 1500. TCRdb's own reprocessing of the public reads used fastp at Q25 and MiXCR and kept productive beta chains. Every entry covers one CDR3 protein and lists the most common genes and DNA from its rows. The sample profile shows some 500,000 distinct CDR3 sequences; 33% of them were found once. The top ten hold 15% to 20% of the sample. No antigen has been identified for these receptors. The treatment or condition label on this specimen signifies: in vitro stimulation with specific CMV peptide epitopes to enrich CMV-specific T cells. This specimen was cultured PBMCs, taken from culture after CMV antigen stimulation. The receptors come from a human donor in good health (CMV status not recorded). Some clones in this sample may be carry-over from other donors' samples.

The chain carries TRBV7-2 and TRBJ2-3; D unresolved. V dropped 4 bases and J dropped 0 bases, with 8 bases sitting between them. Germline assignment: CDR1 SGHTA and CDR2 FQGNSA. The CDR3 is 14 residues long. The CDR3 here is CASSYRPSTDTQYF. The CDR3 DNA is TGTGCCAGCAGCTATCGGCCTAGCACAGATACGCAGTATTTT.

This chain uses TRBV6-2 or TRBV6-3 with TRBJ2-3; D is ambiguous. The V end was cut by 4 bases, the J end by 0 bases, with 14 bases between. Germline V gene data show CDR1 as MNHEY and CDR2 as SVGEGT. This CDR3 contains 16 residues. The CDR3 protein is CASSLLRAASTDTQYF. CDR3 bases: TGTGCCAGCAGTTTACTCCGGGCAGCTAGCACAGATACGCAGTATTTT.

The V call is TRBV28, the J call TRBJ2-1; D gene unclear. This CDR3 region has 14 residues. From germline, CDR1 is MDHEN and CDR2 SYDVKM. V lost 6 bases to trimming and J lost 4 bases, with 13 bases between them. The CDR3 protein is CASSFSGEYNEQFF. The CDR3, as DNA: TGTGCCAGCAGCTTCTCAGGAGAATACAATGAGCAGTTCTTC.

This clonotype was recorded many times. DNA for the CDR3: TGTGCCAGCAGCTTAGGGGAAGGAGTCAGCCTCCCCTCTGGGGCCAACGTCCTGACTTTC. The encoded protein is CASSLGEGVSLPSGANVLTF. The rearrangement joins TRBV7-2 to TRBJ2-6; no definite D call. The CDR3 extends over 20 amino acids. Trimming removed 1 base from V and 0 bases from J, with 19 bases in between. The germline CDR1 and CDR2 sequences are SGHTA and FQGNSA.

V and J are TRBV4-2 and TRBJ2-5; 10 bases fit TRBD2. Germline CDR1 reads LGHNA; CDR2 reads YNFKEQ. With V trimmed by 1 base and J by 2 bases, 7 bases remained unmatched. CDR3 length: 17 amino acids. CDR3: CASSQVGLADPQETQYF. In DNA form, the CDR3 reads TGTGCCAGCAGCCAAGTAGGACTAGCGGATCCACAAGAGACCCAGTACTTC.

V gene TRBV10-2 combines with J gene TRBJ2-1, with 9 bases lining up with TRBD2. This CDR3 is 15 amino acids long. With V trimmed by 3 bases and J by 6 bases, 6 bases remained unmatched. In germline, CDR1 is WSHSY, CDR2 SAAADI. CDR3 in amino acids: CASSDGAGGPNEQFF. CDR3 nucleotides: TGCGCCAGCAGTGACGGGGCGGGAGGGCCCAATGAGCAGTTCTTC.

This clonotype was found a few times. This rearrangement joins TRBV6-2 or TRBV6-3 to TRBJ2-1; TRBD1 aligns across 7 bases. CDR3 length equals 17 residues. Germline V gene lookup returns CDR1 MNHEY and CDR2 SVGEGT. V shed 2 bases, J shed 8 bases, and the junction held 15 bases outside the gene matches. CDR3 sequence (DNA): TGTGCCAGCAGTTACCAGATAGGGGGCACGGGACGACATGAGCAGTTCTTC. This sequence encodes CASSYQIGGTGRHEQFF.

The chain combines TRBV19 with TRBJ2-3, with D hard to call. The germline V gene has CDR1 LNHDA and CDR2 SQIVND (reference sequence). The CDR3 is made up of 12 amino acids. V shed 5 bases and J shed 6 bases, with 9 bases lying between them. CDR3 DNA: TGTGCCAGTAGTGAGAGTCCCGATACGCAGTATTTT. It translates to CASSESPDTQYF. Based on the CDR3 plus reference TRBV19 and TRBJ2-3, the full variable domain is DGGITQSPKYLFRKEGQNVTLSCEQNLNHDAMYWYRQDPGQGLRLIYYSQIVNDFQKGDIAEGYSVSREKKESFPLTVTSAQKNPTAFYLCASSESPDTQYFGPGTRLTVL.

The chain links TRBV9 to TRBJ2-5; 10 bases fit TRBD2. The germline gives CDR1 SGDLS, CDR2 YYNGEE. After removal of 0 bases from V and 4 bases from J, the junction contained 0 bases not matched to a gene. The CDR3 totals 14 residues. The CDR3 here is CASSVGLAGETQYF. In nucleotides, the CDR3 is TGTGCCAGCAGCGTAGGACTAGCGGGAGAGACCCAGTACTTC.

This clonotype was seen only a few times. The chain links TRBV6-8 to TRBJ2-7, with a possible D match to TRBD1 (6 bases). This CDR3 has 14 amino acids. Germline assignment: CDR1 MNHGY and CDR2 SAAAGT. V dropped 4 bases and J dropped 0 bases, with 10 bases sitting between them. In nucleotides, the CDR3 is TGTGCCAGCAGTTCTACAGGGAGCTCCTACGAGCAGTACGTC. Its translation is CASSSTGSSYEQYV.

The CDR3 spells CASSWRQGHTEAFF. CDR3 nucleotide sequence: TGCGCCAGCAGCTGGAGACAGGGCCACACTGAAGCTTTCTTT. This rearrangement joins TRBV5-1 to TRBJ1-1, with 7 bases aligning to TRBD1. V shed 3 bases, J shed 3 bases, and the junction held 5 bases outside the gene matches. The germline V gene encodes CDR1 SGHRS and CDR2 YFSETQ. The CDR3 extends over 14 amino acids.

This clonotype was found a few times. The chain joins TRBV7-2 to TRBJ2-1; D gene unclear. The CDR3 extends over 16 amino acids. The V end lost 5 bases, the J end lost 6 bases, and 20 bases lay between the germline ends. In germline, CDR1 is SGHTA, CDR2 FQGNSA. The chain's CDR3 is CASSPEATLRGNEQFF. The CDR3 nucleotides read TGTGCCAGCAGCCCCGAGGCTACCCTCCGAGGCAATGAGCAGTTCTTC.

This clonotype was seen repeatedly, ten times or more. The gene calls are TRBV7-2 and TRBJ2-7; 12 bases are shared with TRBD2. The CDR3 loop spans 16 amino acids. The ends lost 3 bases at V and 3 bases at J; junction bases unmatched: 6. Germline-derived CDR1 and CDR2 are SGHTA and FQGNSA. The CDR3 loop reads CASSLGTSGLGYEQYF. DNA of the CDR3: TGTGCCAGCAGCTTGGGGACTAGCGGGCTCGGCTACGAGCAGTACTTC.

The chain couples TRBV6-5 to TRBJ2-6; TRBD2 aligns across 7 bases. The V segment lost 0 bases and the J segment 2 bases; nucleotides outside the gene matches: 16. Germline CDR1 reads MNHEY; CDR2 reads SVGAGI. The CDR3 has 21 residues. CDR3 nucleotide sequence: TGTGCCAGCAGTTACTCGATCACCTTAACGGGAGGCGGGGCTGGGGCCAACGTCCTGACTTTC. It specifies CASSYSITLTGGGAGANVLTF.

This clonotype has at least ten counts. The V gene is TRBV7-2, the J gene TRBJ2-1; D tentatively reads TRBD1 or TRBD2 (6 bases each). V lost 3 bases to trimming and J lost 8 bases, with 17 bases between them. CDR3 length: 15 residues. In germline, CDR1 is SGHTA, CDR2 FQGNSA. In nucleotides, the CDR3 is TGTGCCAGCAGCTTGGCCCCTTCGAGGGGGGATGAGCAGTTCTTC. Its protein is CASSLAPSRGDEQFF.

The chain recombines TRBV19 with TRBJ1-5, with TRBD1 matching 7 bases. The CDR3 sequence is 16 residues long. Germline values: CDR1 LNHDA, CDR2 SQIVND (reference sequence). The junction had 8 bases not matched to a gene; V was cut back by 1 base and J by 5 bases. CDR3 in amino acids: CASSIVHRGAHQPQHF. The DNA for the CDR3 is TGTGCCAGTAGTATAGTTCACAGGGGTGCTCATCAGCCCCAGCATTTT.

Only a few counts were recorded for this clonotype. The chain employs TRBV7-8 and TRBJ2-5; unclear D gene. The CDR3 length is 16 residues. Trimming removed 6 bases from V and 4 bases from J, with 21 bases in between. From germline, CDR1 is SGHVS and CDR2 FQNEAQ. The CDR3 DNA reads as TGTGCCAGCAGGCACACCTGGACCGCCTCTCCAGAGACCCAGTACTTC. Encoded protein: CASRHTWTASPETQYF. Full variable domain (rest looked up from reference TRBV7-8 and TRBJ2-5): GAGVSQSPRYKVAKRGQDVALRCDPISGHVSLFWYQQALGQGPEFLTYFQNEAQLDKSGLPSDRFFAERPEGSVSTLKIQRTQQEDSAVYLCASRHTWTASPETQYFGPGTRLLVL.

This clonotype was picked up a small number of times. J is TRBJ1-3 and V is TRBV14; D gene ambiguous. The V end lost 4 bases, the J end lost 4 bases, and 26 bases lay between the germline ends. The CDR3 is made up of 19 amino acids. CDR1 is SGHDN and CDR2 is FVKESK in the germline V gene. The CDR3 DNA reads as TGTGCCAGCAGCCCCAAGTTCTTGGGCACCCTAACGGGGGGAAACACCATATATTTT. Translation gives CASSPKFLGTLTGGNTIYF.

This clonotype was observed a few times. This chain uses TRBV6-4 with TRBJ2-5; 11 bases agree with TRBD2. V lost 6 bases and J lost 1; bases outside the gene matches: 4. This CDR3 comprises 15 residues. From germline, CDR1 is MRHNA and CDR2 SNTAGT. The CDR3 DNA reads as TGTGCCAGCAGCAGACTAGCGGGGTCCCAAGAGACCCAGTACTTC. This translates into CASSRLAGSQETQYF.

This clonotype has a handful of counts. CDR3 sequence: CASSPRGSLDSGANVLTF. The CDR3 DNA reads as TGTGCCAGCAGTCCCAGAGGCTCCCTAGACTCTGGGGCCAACGTCCTGACTTTC. The chain joins TRBV6-5 to TRBJ2-6; D gene uncertain. CDR1 is MNHEY, CDR2 SVGAGI, per germline. V lost 5 bases to trimming and J lost 0 bases, with 17 bases between them. The CDR3 loop spans 18 amino acids.